The 32 T cell receptor beta chains below come from one sample, sequenced in a study of cytomegalovirus exposure and HLA in healthy donors. Both 60 Vbeta primers and 13 Jbeta primers went into the PCR. Measured with immunoSEQ multiplex PCR; TCRdb has only the in-frame clones, and not every one. Altogether roughly 200,000 clones are present, roughly 85% being singletons, with the ten largest covering approximately 2.4%. Sequenced input: PBMCs. The source is a woman in her fifties or sixties in good health and CMV-seronegative.

V gene TRBV28 combines with J gene TRBJ1-1; no definite D call. The CDR3 runs 12 residues. The V and J ends lost 3 bases and 7 bases respectively, with 9 bases between them. Germline CDR1 and CDR2: MDHEN and SYDVKM. In nucleotides, the CDR3 is TGTGCCAGCAGTTTCGGGAGCAGTGAAGCTTTCTTT. Its translation is CASSFGSSEAFF.

The chain carries TRBV11-2 and TRBJ2-5, with D perhaps TRBD1 (6 bases). Trimming took off 4 bases at V and 1 base at J, with 10 bases between the two ends. The CDR3 contains 14 residues. Germline values: CDR1 SGHAT, CDR2 FQNNGV. The CDR3: CASSSGQRQETQYF. In nucleotides, the CDR3 is TGTGCCAGCAGCTCCGGACAGCGCCAAGAGACCCAGTACTTC.

This chain links TRBV29-1 with TRBJ2-3; 7 bases fit TRBD2. Unmatched junction bases numbered 9, after V lost 4 bases and J lost 2 bases. Looked up from germline, CDR1 is SQVTM and CDR2 is ANQGSEA. The CDR3 length is 15 residues. The CDR3 loop is CSVVLAGVFTDTQYF. The CDR3 nucleotides are TGCAGCGTTGTCCTGGCGGGAGTGTTCACAGATACGCAGTATTTT.

The chain combines TRBV5-8 with TRBJ2-2, with 9 positions matching TRBD1. The CDR3 runs to 16 residues. V shed 5 bases and J 1 base; nucleotides not matched to a gene: 6. The germline gives CDR1 SGHTS, CDR2 YDEGEE. The CDR3 coding sequence is TGTGCCAGCAGTTTTGGGACAGGGAGGAACACCGGGGAGCTGTTTTTT. The encoded protein is CASSFGTGRNTGELFF.

This chain uses TRBV19 with TRBJ2-3, with 12 positions matching TRBD2. V shed 4 bases, J shed 5 bases, and the junction held 10 bases outside the gene matches. The CDR3 runs 17 residues. Germline-derived CDR1 and CDR2 are LNHDA and SQIVND (reference sequence). The DNA of the CDR3 is TGTGCCAGTAGTACCTCTAGCGGGAGGGTGGCTGGAGATACGCAGTATTTT. Protein: CASSTSSGRVAGDTQYF.

The gene calls are TRBV4-2 and TRBJ2-7; 10 bases line up with TRBD2. Germline CDR1 is LGHNA and CDR2 is YNFKEQ. The CDR3 has 18 amino acids. Losses at the gene ends were 4 bases for V and 0 bases for J; bases not matched to a gene: 12. CDR3 region: CASSLMPSGSPSSYEQYF. The CDR3 DNA reads as TGTGCCAGCAGCCTTATGCCTAGCGGGAGCCCTAGCTCCTACGAGCAGTACTTC.

The CDR3 sequence: CASSSAGIGGYTF. The CDR3 coding sequence is TGTGCCAGCAGCTCCGCAGGGATCGGTGGCTACACCTTC. The genes are TRBV9 and TRBJ1-2, with D possibly TRBD1 on 5 matching bases. Trimming removed 4 bases from V and 7 bases from J, with 14 bases in between. Germline CDR1 SGDLS, CDR2 YYNGEE. CDR3 length: 13 residues.

This chain uses TRBV5-4 with TRBJ2-7, with a possible D match to TRBD2 (5 bases). CDR3 length equals 15 residues. Per the germline V gene, CDR1 is SGHNT and CDR2 is YYREEE (reference sequence). V gave up 1 base and J gave up 6 bases, with 17 bases separating them. CDR3 nucleotides: TGTGCCAGCAGCTTGAGAAGGGAGAGCGCGGGCGAGCAGTACTTC. Its translation is CASSLRRESAGEQYF.

V usage is TRBV11-3 and J usage is TRBJ2-7; 7 nucleotides align to TRBD2. With V trimmed by 0 bases and J by 6 bases, 14 bases remained unmatched. Germline CDR1 reads SGHNT; CDR2 reads YENEEA. This CDR3 comprises 17 residues. The CDR3 region is CASSLDLRREWICEQYF. As DNA, the CDR3 is TGTGCCAGCAGCTTAGATCTTAGGCGGGAGTGGATATGCGAGCAGTACTTC.

This clone was seen once. CDR3 bases: TGTGCCTGGAGGAGGGACTCCCCGAGCTCCTACAATGAGCAGTTCTTC. This sequence encodes CAWRRDSPSSYNEQFF. J is TRBJ2-1 and V is TRBV30; D possibly corresponds to TRBD2 (6 bases). This CDR3 region has 16 residues. CDR1 and CDR2 (germline): GTSNPN, SVGIG (reference sequence). Trimming stripped 3 bases from V and 0 bases from J, with 15 bases between.

This clone was counted once. The gene calls are TRBV28 and TRBJ2-2, with D perhaps matching TRBD2 (6 bases). The CDR3 spans 15 residues. The V gene's germline CDR1 is MDHEN and CDR2 SYDVKM. Trimming removed 7 bases at V and 9 bases at J, with 21 bases between. CDR3 loop: CASNNGAGYLRELFF. The DNA for the CDR3 is TGTGCCAGCAACAATGGGGCGGGATATCTAAGGGAGCTGTTTTTT.

This clone came up once. CDR3 sequence: CASSLGGGVTAFF. The CDR3 nucleotides are TGCGCCAGCAGCTTGGGAGGGGGAGTAACAGCTTTCTTT. The chain is built from TRBV5-1 and TRBJ1-1, with TRBD1 as a possible D gene (6 bases). Trimming cost V 0 bases and J 10 bases, with 13 bases left between them. The CDR3 length is 13 residues. The germline V gene encodes CDR1 SGHRS and CDR2 YFSETQ. The full variable domain, completed using reference TRBV5-1 and TRBJ1-1, is KAGVTQTPRYLIKTRGQQVTLSCSPISGHRSVSWYQQTPGQGLQFLFEYFSETQRNKGNFPGRFSGRQFSNSRSEMNVSTLELGDSALYLCASSLGGGVTAFFGQGTRLTVV.

The chain links TRBV19 to TRBJ1-2; 10 nucleotides align to TRBD1. Germline lookup yields CDR1 LNHDA and CDR2 SQIVND (reference sequence). After removal of 3 bases from V and 4 bases from J, the junction contained 11 bases not matched to a gene. The CDR3 extends over 17 amino acids. CDR3 in DNA: TGTGCCAGTAGTATCCCGGGACAGGGGAAGGGACGCTATGGCTACACCTTC. Its protein is CASSIPGQGKGRYGYTF.

The chain combines TRBV10-3 with TRBJ2-3; 9 nucleotides align to TRBD2. V was clipped by 3 bases and J by 2 bases; unmatched bases: 3. This CDR3 spans 15 amino acids. Germline V gene sequence: CDR1 ENHRY, CDR2 SYGVKD. For the CDR3, the DNA is TGTGCCATCAGTGAAAGACTAGCGGACACAGATACGCAGTATTTT. Its translation: CAISERLADTDTQYF.

V gene TRBV19 combines with J gene TRBJ1-5, with D uncertain. V dropped 8 bases and J dropped 4 bases, with 12 bases sitting between them. Germline CDR1 LNHDA, CDR2 SQIVND (reference sequence). This CDR3 contains 13 residues. Here the CDR3 reads CASEPGSNQPQHF. The CDR3 DNA sequence: TGTGCCAGTGAGCCGGGTTCTAATCAGCCCCAGCATTTT.

This clone came up once. The chain uses TRBV6-5 and TRBJ1-6; perhaps TRBD1 as D (6 bases). Germline CDR1 and CDR2: MNHEY and SVGAGI. The CDR3 runs to 13 residues. Trimming cost V 3 bases and J 13 bases, with 13 bases left between them. In nucleotides, the CDR3 is TGTGCCAGCAGTTATTTGCAGGGGACGCCCCTCCACTTT. This gives the protein CASSYLQGTPLHF.

The rearrangement links TRBV7-2 to TRBJ2-1, with 14 bases lining up with TRBD2. The CDR3 is 17 amino acids. J gave up 8 bases and V 1 base, and 7 bases lay outside the gene matches. Germline CDR1 SGHTA, CDR2 FQGNSA. CDR3 loop: CASSLGLAGGPLDEQFF. The DNA for the CDR3 is TGTGCCAGCAGCTTAGGACTAGCGGGAGGGCCGTTGGATGAGCAGTTCTTC.

This clone was counted a few times. The CDR3 sequence is CAWGSGPGTEAFF. The CDR3, as DNA: TGTGCCTGGGGTAGCGGGCCTGGGACTGAAGCTTTCTTT. The chain carries TRBV30 and TRBJ1-1; D is unresolved. Trimming removed 5 bases from V and 5 bases from J, with 15 bases in between. The CDR3 is made up of 13 amino acids. The germline gives CDR1 GTSNPN, CDR2 SVGIG (reference sequence).

This clone has a single count. This chain joins TRBV6-1 and TRBJ2-1, with 7 nucleotides matching TRBD1. Per the germline V gene, CDR1 is MNHNS and CDR2 is SASEGT. The CDR3 is 15 amino acids. V trimming: 3 bases; J trimming: 4 bases; junction bases outside the gene matches: 6. For the CDR3, the DNA is TGTGCCAGCAGTGATCCTCGGACAGGATACAATGAGCAGTTCTTC. It specifies CASSDPRTGYNEQFF.

The rearrangement joins TRBV7-3 to TRBJ1-1; unclear D gene. Germline values: CDR1 SGHTA, CDR2 FQGTGA. Between the trimmed V and J ends, which lost 0 bases and 0 bases, there was a span of 8 bases. This CDR3 region has 15 residues. The CDR3 DNA is TGTGCCAGCAGCTTAACCAGGACTATGAACACTGAAGCTTTCTTT. As protein: CASSLTRTMNTEAFF.

The genes are TRBV19 and TRBJ2-3; TRBD1 aligns across 12 bases. This CDR3 comprises 13 residues. Germline lookup yields CDR1 LNHDA and CDR2 SQIVND (reference sequence). The V segment lost 10 bases and the J segment 4 bases; nucleotides outside the gene matches: 3. The CDR3 reads CATGQGAADTQYF. In nucleotides, the CDR3 is TGTGCCACGGGACAGGGGGCCGCAGATACGCAGTATTTT.

The V and J genes are TRBV27 and TRBJ1-1; TRBD1 matches at 10 bases. From germline, CDR1 is MNHEY and CDR2 SMNVEV (reference sequence). The CDR3 is 17 residues long. V was pared by 5 bases and J by 1 base, with 10 bases of the junction left unmatched. CDR3 DNA sequence: TGTGCCAGCAGTCCACGGGACAGGGGCCATGGGAACACTGAAGCTTTCTTT. It is translated as CASSPRDRGHGNTEAFF.

The V and J genes are TRBV11-2 and TRBJ1-5; TRBD1 aligns across 8 bases. CDR1 is SGHAT, CDR2 FQNNGV, per germline. CDR3 length: 14 residues. Germline trimming cut 4 bases from V and 7 bases from J; bases unmatched to any gene: 6. CDR3 nucleotides: TGTGCCAGCAGCTCCTTACAGGGGGAGCAGCCCCAGCATTTT. This encodes CASSSLQGEQPQHF.

The CDR3 DNA sequence: TGTGCCAGCAGCTTTTTTCTACAGGTCTCTGCAGATACGCAGTATTTT. Encoded protein: CASSFFLQVSADTQYF. This chain connects TRBV5-6 to TRBJ2-3; D possibly corresponds to TRBD1 (5 bases). There are 16 residues in the CDR3. Trimming removed 2 bases from V and 4 bases from J, with 17 bases in between. From germline, CDR1 is SGHDT and CDR2 YYEEEE.

This clone was counted between two and nine times. The rearrangement uses TRBV28 and TRBJ2-6; D is ambiguous. V lost 4 bases, J lost 0 bases, and 7 bases lay in between. CDR3 length: 15 amino acids. Germline assignment: CDR1 MDHEN and CDR2 SYDVKM. Here the CDR3 DNA reads TGTGCCAGCAGTTCCCCGGGCTCTGGGGCCAACGTCCTGACTTTC. Translating it yields CASSSPGSGANVLTF.

V is TRBV6-5 and J is TRBJ2-5, with D possibly matching TRBD2 (7 bases). V dropped 2 bases and J dropped 4 bases, with 14 bases sitting between them. CDR1 is MNHEY and CDR2 is SVGAGI in the germline V gene. CDR3 length equals 15 residues. CDR3: CASSYLTRGGETQYF. The CDR3 DNA follows: TGTGCCAGCAGTTACCTGACGAGGGGGGGAGAGACCCAGTACTTC.

The rearrangement joins TRBV27 to TRBJ2-3; 8 bases are shared with TRBD2. CDR3 length: 16 amino acids. Germline trimming cut 6 bases from V and 1 base from J; bases unmatched to any gene: 9. Germline assignment: CDR1 MNHEY and CDR2 SMNVEV (reference sequence). The CDR3 is CASSLSGTPRTDTQYF. CDR3 DNA sequence: TGTGCCAGCAGCCTTAGCGGGACCCCCCGCACAGATACGCAGTATTTT.

The chain carries TRBV11-2 and TRBJ2-1; D may be TRBD2 (6 bases). CDR1 is SGHAT and CDR2 is FQNNGV in the germline V gene. V shed 2 bases and J shed 4 bases, with 15 bases lying between them. This CDR3 comprises 16 residues. CDR3 region: CASSLTEMGGYNEQFF. The CDR3 nucleotides are TGTGCCAGCAGCTTAACGGAGATGGGGGGTTACAATGAGCAGTTCTTC.

The J gene is TRBJ2-7, the V gene TRBV5-1; 9 bases line up with TRBD2. Germline assignment: CDR1 SGHRS and CDR2 YFSETQ. This CDR3 is 14 amino acids long. With V trimmed by 5 bases and J by 2 bases, 5 bases remained unmatched. The CDR3 loop reads CASRQGGRAYEQYF. CDR3 DNA: TGCGCCAGCAGACAAGGCGGGAGGGCCTACGAGCAGTACTTC.

The CDR3 DNA follows: TGCGCCAGCAGCTTGAGGCAGGGGAACTATGGCTACACCTTC. It encodes CASSLRQGNYGYTF. This sequence joins TRBV5-1 and TRBJ1-2, with D tentatively TRBD1 (6 bases). CDR1 SGHRS and CDR2 YFSETQ come from the germline V gene. V lost 1 base, J lost 2 bases, and 9 bases lay in between. The length of the CDR3 is 14 residues.

J is TRBJ1-1 and V is TRBV4-2, with D possibly matching TRBD1 (5 bases). The CDR3 has 15 residues. Per the germline V gene, CDR1 is LGHNA and CDR2 is YNFKEQ. Deletions cut 0 bases from V and 1 base from J, with 9 bases between. The DNA of the CDR3 is TGTGCCAGCAGCCAAGATCAGGGTACGAACACTGAAGCTTTCTTT. This codes for CASSQDQGTNTEAFF.

CDR3 residues: CASSLGTGRVNTEAFF. The CDR3 nucleotides are TGCGCCAGCAGCTTGGGGACAGGTCGAGTGAACACTGAAGCTTTCTTT. This chain uses TRBV5-1 with TRBJ1-1, with 7 bases lining up with TRBD1. The CDR3 has 16 residues. From germline, CDR1 is SGHRS and CDR2 YFSETQ. V was clipped by 0 bases and J by 0 bases; unmatched bases: 5.